These 22 T cell receptor beta chains were sequenced from one sample in a study of T cells in Graves' hyperthyroidism and ophthalmopathy. Template material for amplifying TCR beta CDR3 regions consisted of RNA transcripts. The HTBI set primed first-round TCR CDR3 RT-PCR. TCRdb processed the multiplex PCR reads anew with MiXCR; each CDR3 protein has one entry. In the table there are approximately 600,000 distinct CDR3 sequences, approximately 15% of which are singletons. Sequenced sample: blood. Source of these receptors: a woman under 40 with Graves' hyperthyroidism that later progressed to Graves' ophthalmopathy.

The V gene is TRBV24-1, the J gene TRBJ2-2, with D perhaps matching TRBD1 or TRBD2 (5 bases each). CDR1 is KGHDR and CDR2 is SFDVKD in the germline V gene. This CDR3 has 15 residues. V was trimmed by 2 bases and J by 7 bases, leaving 13 bases between them. Written as DNA, the CDR3 is TGTGCCACCAGTGATTCCTCGGGGCTAAACGGGGAGCTGTTTTTT. Protein: CATSDSSGLNGELFF.

This clonotype came up a few times. This chain links TRBV20-1 with TRBJ2-7; D call uncertain. The ends were cut back, 2 bases at V and 3 bases at J, with 20 bases in the middle. In germline, CDR1 is DFQATT, CDR2 SNEGSKA (reference sequence). The CDR3 spans 16 residues. CDR3 amino acids: CSARPHLPRSDYEQYF. CDR3 sequence (DNA): TGCAGTGCTAGACCTCACCTCCCCAGGTCGGACTACGAGCAGTACTTC.

This clonotype was observed many times. V gene TRBV2 combines with J gene TRBJ1-5; D not resolved. Germline-derived CDR1 and CDR2 are SNHLY and FYNNEI. The V gene lost 7 bases and the J gene lost 2 bases, with 9 bases spanning the gap. The CDR3 spans 13 residues. CDR3 DNA: TGTGCCAGCAATGGTAATGGCAATCAGCCCCAGCATTTT. Amino acids: CASNGNGNQPQHF.

This chain joins TRBV4-1 and TRBJ1-1; D is unclear. Between the trimmed V and J ends, which lost 1 base and 0 bases, there was a span of 9 bases. Germline V lookup: CDR1 MGHRA, CDR2 YSYEKL. This CDR3 is 15 amino acids long. The CDR3 sequence: CASSQAHNMNTEAFF. The CDR3, as DNA: TGCGCCAGCAGCCAAGCTCACAACATGAACACTGAAGCTTTCTTT.

This clonotype was counted at least ten times. The rearrangement uses TRBV6-1 and TRBJ1-2; perhaps TRBD1 as D (6 bases). Germline assignment: CDR1 MNHNS and CDR2 SASEGT. The CDR3 totals 12 residues. Trimming removed 10 bases at V and 0 bases at J, with 9 bases between. The CDR3 bases are TGTGCCACGAGGACAGCTAACTATGGCTACACCTTC. It is translated as CATRTANYGYTF.

At least ten counts were recorded for this clonotype. CDR3 amino acids: CATSEGVRQPQHF. DNA for the CDR3: TGTGCCACCAGTGAGGGGGTCCGACAGCCCCAGCATTTT. The gene calls are TRBV24-1 and TRBJ1-5; perhaps TRBD1 as D (5 bases). Between the trimmed V and J ends, which lost 4 bases and 7 bases, there was a span of 10 bases. CDR1 and CDR2 (germline): KGHDR, SFDVKD. The CDR3 runs 13 residues.

This clonotype was seen repeatedly, ten times or more. J is TRBJ2-3 and V is TRBV11-2; D is unresolved. The CDR3 spans 14 residues. Germline V CDR1 and CDR2: SGHAT, FQNNGV. Trimming removed 1 base from V and 4 bases from J, with 9 bases in between. The CDR3 DNA sequence: TGTGCCAGCAGCTTAGTTACGGAGTCAGATACGCAGTATTTT. As protein: CASSLVTESDTQYF.

Details on this clonotype: An end of the junction differs from the germline gene, which may be a read error. This chain links TRBV20-1 with TRBJ2-7; possibly TRBD1 or TRBD2 for D (7 bases each). Germline assignment: CDR1 DFQATT and CDR2 SNEGSKA (reference sequence). The CDR3 runs to 13 residues. DNA for the CDR3: TGCAGTGCTAGTGGCCAGGGGGGGTACGGGCAGTACTTC. Protein: CSASGQGGYGQYF.

The sample holds many counts of this clonotype. The CDR3 coding sequence is TGTGCCAGTAGTATAGTTGGGGGCCCCAGTATCAATGAGCAGTTCTTC. Translation: CASSIVGGPSINEQFF. The rearrangement links TRBV19 to TRBJ2-1; a weak D match, TRBD1 (6 bases). The V gene's germline CDR1 is LNHDA and CDR2 SQIVND (reference sequence). This CDR3 contains 16 residues. Trimming removed 1 base at V and 6 bases at J, with 16 bases between.

V and J are TRBV29-1 and TRBJ2-7; no definite D call. The assigned J gene may be wrong: the sequence end matches TRBJ2-1 better. Germline values: CDR1 SQVTM, CDR2 ANQGSEA. The CDR3 sequence is 12 residues long. CDR3 amino acids: CSVHFSSYEQFF. The CDR3 DNA reads TGCAGCGTCCACTTTAGCTCCTACGAGCAGTTCTTC.

This clonotype was seen more than once but under ten times. The genes are TRBV13 and TRBJ2-3, with TRBD1 identical over 7 bases. V shed 4 bases and J 0 bases; nucleotides not matched to a gene: 4. Germline V gene sequence: CDR1 PRHDT, CDR2 FYEKMQ (reference sequence). The CDR3 runs 15 residues. This CDR3 reads CASSSPGQSTDTQYF. CDR3 DNA: TGTGCCAGCAGCTCCCCGGGACAGAGCACAGATACGCAGTATTTT.

With respect to this clonotype: This may be a read error, as it is one base from a much larger clone. This chain links TRBV20-1 with TRBJ2-7; D call uncertain. The germline CDR1 and CDR2 sequences are DFQATT and SNEGSKA (reference sequence). With 0 bases removed from V and 6 bases from J, the gap between germline ends came to 15 bases. This CDR3 has 14 residues. This CDR3 reads CSARDRLIQAEQYF. CDR3 DNA sequence: TGCAGTGCTAGAGATCGGCTCATCCAGGCCGAGCAGTACTTC.

In its sample, this clonotype was seen many times. The CDR3 bases are TGTGCCAGCAGCCAAGTTACAGGGACCACCAATGAGCAGTTCTTC. It is translated as CASSQVTGTTNEQFF. The chain uses TRBV3-1 and TRBJ2-1, with a possible D match to TRBD1 (6 bases). V lost 1 base to trimming and J lost 6 bases, with 13 bases between them. The germline gives CDR1 LGHDT, CDR2 YNNKEL (reference sequence). This CDR3 has 15 residues.

The chain uses TRBV19 and TRBJ2-7; 11 bases are a match to TRBD1. Germline CDR1 LNHDA, CDR2 SQIVND (reference sequence). CDR3 length: 16 amino acids. V lost 6 bases to trimming and J lost 2 bases; unmatched junction nucleotides: 9. This CDR3 is CASSHGTGGNTYEQYF. For the CDR3, the DNA is TGTGCCAGTAGCCATGGGACAGGGGGGAATACCTACGAGCAGTACTTC.

This clonotype was seen more than once but under ten times. This chain links TRBV5-6 with TRBJ1-1; D is uncertain. The CDR3 spans 14 residues. Germline V lookup: CDR1 SGHDT, CDR2 YYEEEE. V dropped 4 bases and J dropped 2 bases, with 12 bases sitting between them. The CDR3 is CASSRGWGNTEAFF. CDR3 DNA: TGTGCCAGCAGCCGTGGTTGGGGAAACACTGAAGCTTTCTTT.

As DNA, the CDR3 is TGTGCCAGCAGCTGGGACATGGTAAACGAGCAGTACTTC. As protein: CASSWDMVNEQYF. The chain couples TRBV5-6 to TRBJ2-7; D perhaps matches TRBD1 (6 bases). This CDR3 region has 13 residues. V was cut by 3 bases and J by 5 bases, with 12 bases left in between. Germline CDR1 reads SGHDT; CDR2 reads YYEEEE. The full variable domain, completed using reference TRBV5-6 and TRBJ2-7, is DAGVTQSPTHLIKTRGQQVTLRCSPKSGHDTVSWYQQALGQGPQFIFQYYEEEERQRGNFPDRFSGHQFPNYSSELNVNALLLGDSALYLCASSWDMVNEQYFGPGTRLTVT.

This clonotype was observed a handful of times. This could be a read error, since a much larger clone is one nucleotide away. V gene TRBV6-2 or TRBV6-3 combines with J gene TRBJ2-7; 7 nucleotides line up with TRBD2. In germline, CDR1 is MNHEY, CDR2 SVGEGT. CDR3 length: 13 amino acids. The ends lost 6 bases at V and 2 bases at J; junction bases unmatched: 4. CDR3 nucleotides: TGTGCCAGCAGGCTCGGGGGGACCTACGAGCAGTACTTC. This encodes CASRLGGTYEQYF.

The sample holds many counts of this clonotype. The gene calls are TRBV2 and TRBJ1-2, with D uncertain. The V gene lost 3 bases and the J gene lost 7 bases, with 12 bases spanning the gap. The germline V gene has CDR1 SNHLY and CDR2 FYNNEI. The CDR3 has 13 residues. CDR3 sequence (DNA): TGTGCCAGCAGTGAGTCGGGGATGGCTGGCTACACCTTC. It encodes CASSESGMAGYTF.

Note on this clonotype: A much larger clone lies a single base off, so this may be a read error. This chain connects TRBV6-1 to TRBJ1-5; D is undetermined. This CDR3 has 12 amino acids. Germline lookup yields CDR1 MNHNS and CDR2 SASEGT. Trimming took off 3 bases at V and 7 bases at J, with 7 bases between the two ends. CDR3 DNA sequence: TGTGCCAGCAGTGATTTCGCCCAGCCCCAGCATTTT. Residues: CASSDFAQPQHF.

This clonotype was recorded many times. The chain recombines TRBV30 with TRBJ2-1, with D hard to call. The J call may be in error: the DNA end matches TRBJ2-7 better. Per the germline V gene, CDR1 is GTSNPN and CDR2 is SVGIG (reference sequence). The CDR3 length is 12 residues. The CDR3 loop reads CAWTGSPNEQYF. CDR3 DNA: TGTGCCTGGACGGGCTCCCCGAATGAGCAGTACTTC.

This clonotype occurred a few times. This chain's CDR3 is CASSQGKTGRRGAQPQHF. CDR3 nucleotides: TGCGCCAGCAGCCAAGGTAAAACGGGACGGCGAGGAGCTCAGCCCCAGCATTTT. The V and J genes are TRBV4-1 and TRBJ1-5, with D tentatively TRBD1 (5 bases). Germline V gene data show CDR1 as MGHRA and CDR2 as YSYEKL. The V gene lost 1 base and the J gene lost 6 bases, with 22 bases spanning the gap. The CDR3 spans 18 residues.

This clonotype was picked up a small number of times. The V gene is TRBV7-3, the J gene TRBJ2-3; the D gene could be TRBD1 or TRBD2 (5 bases each). Trimming took off 1 base at V and 4 bases at J, with 12 bases between the two ends. This CDR3 is built from 15 residues. Germline-derived CDR1 and CDR2 are SGHTA and FQGTGA. Here the CDR3 DNA reads TGTGCCAGCAGCTTAAGGGGGACCGGGCCAGATACGCAGTATTTT. Translating gives CASSLRGTGPDTQYF.